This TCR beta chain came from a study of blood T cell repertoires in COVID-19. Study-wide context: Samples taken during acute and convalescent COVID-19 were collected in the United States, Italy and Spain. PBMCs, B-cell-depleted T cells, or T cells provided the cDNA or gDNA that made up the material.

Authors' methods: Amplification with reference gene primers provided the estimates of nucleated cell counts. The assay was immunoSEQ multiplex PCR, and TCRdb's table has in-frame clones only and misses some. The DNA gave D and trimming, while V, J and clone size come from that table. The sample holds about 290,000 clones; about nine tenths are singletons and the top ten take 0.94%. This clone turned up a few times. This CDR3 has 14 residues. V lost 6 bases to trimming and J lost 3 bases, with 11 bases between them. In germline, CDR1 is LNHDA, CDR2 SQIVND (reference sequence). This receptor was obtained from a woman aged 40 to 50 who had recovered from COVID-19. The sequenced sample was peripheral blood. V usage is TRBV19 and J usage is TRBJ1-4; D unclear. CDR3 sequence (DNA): TGTGCCAGTAGCCTGGGGAGGGCTAATGAAAAACTGTTTTTT. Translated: CASSLGRANEKLFF.